This record looks at one TCR beta chain sequence and its context. The sample is drawn from a study of shared T cell receptors in the human thymus. Generated by immunoSEQ multiplex PCR, the TCRdb table keeps only in-frame clones and is missing some. The sample yields roughly 660,000 clones, roughly 90% seen once. This CDR3 spans 17 amino acids. The J segment lost 2 bases and the V segment lost 4 bases, leaving 6 bases of the junction unmatched. The germline V gene encodes CDR1 SGHRS and CDR2 YFSETQ. These same records also appear under a second study, on human thymus T cells. That investigation notes: Infants, healthy and Finnish, who were having corrective surgery for congenital heart defects served as donors. Corrective heart surgery yielded resections, and these provided the thymus tissue. The authors found apparently biased V and J gene usage in thymic and blood repertoires. Related research examined unrelated individuals and reported that their thymic repertoires overlapped highly.

This clonotype originated in a boy under three years old with a congenital heart defect. The sample consisted of thymocytes. J is TRBJ2-6 and V is TRBV5-1; 10 bases align to TRBD1. In nucleotides, the CDR3 is TGCGCCAGCAGCAAAAGACAGGGGGCTCCTGGGGCCAACGTCCTGACTTTC. This gives the protein CASSKRQGAPGANVLTF. Drawing the rest from reference TRBV5-1 and TRBJ2-6, the complete variable domain is KAGVTQTPRYLIKTRGQQVTLSCSPISGHRSVSWYQQTPGQGLQFLFEYFSETQRNKGNFPGRFSGRQFSNSRSEMNVSTLELGDSALYLCASSKRQGAPGANVLTFGAGSRLTVL.